This TCR beta chain was obtained from a study of blood T cell repertoires in COVID-19. Study-level background: Samples taken during acute and convalescent COVID-19 were collected in the United States, Italy and Spain. PBMCs, B-cell-depleted T cells, or T cells were the source of the cDNA or gDNA that made up the material.

Methods used by the authors: For nucleated cells, counts were estimated from reference gene primer amplification. Produced via immunoSEQ multiplex PCR; TCRdb's table is partial and in-frame only. Clone size and the V and J calls come from that table; the DNA yielded D and trimming. The sample includes hundreds of thousands of clones, 88% seen only once; the top ten take approximately 8.8%. CDR3 length: 14 amino acids. Between the trimmed V and J ends, which lost 6 bases and 1 base, there was a span of 12 bases. CDR1 ENHRY and CDR2 SYGVKD come from the germline V gene. Sample: peripheral blood. The chain combines TRBV10-3 with TRBJ2-5, with a possible D match to TRBD2 (5 bases). The TCR sequence derives from a man between 18 and 29 years old with active or convalescent COVID-19. In nucleotides, the CDR3 is TGTGCCATCAGCCAGGCGGGCCGCCAAGAGACCCAGTACTTC. Residues: CAISQAGRQETQYF.